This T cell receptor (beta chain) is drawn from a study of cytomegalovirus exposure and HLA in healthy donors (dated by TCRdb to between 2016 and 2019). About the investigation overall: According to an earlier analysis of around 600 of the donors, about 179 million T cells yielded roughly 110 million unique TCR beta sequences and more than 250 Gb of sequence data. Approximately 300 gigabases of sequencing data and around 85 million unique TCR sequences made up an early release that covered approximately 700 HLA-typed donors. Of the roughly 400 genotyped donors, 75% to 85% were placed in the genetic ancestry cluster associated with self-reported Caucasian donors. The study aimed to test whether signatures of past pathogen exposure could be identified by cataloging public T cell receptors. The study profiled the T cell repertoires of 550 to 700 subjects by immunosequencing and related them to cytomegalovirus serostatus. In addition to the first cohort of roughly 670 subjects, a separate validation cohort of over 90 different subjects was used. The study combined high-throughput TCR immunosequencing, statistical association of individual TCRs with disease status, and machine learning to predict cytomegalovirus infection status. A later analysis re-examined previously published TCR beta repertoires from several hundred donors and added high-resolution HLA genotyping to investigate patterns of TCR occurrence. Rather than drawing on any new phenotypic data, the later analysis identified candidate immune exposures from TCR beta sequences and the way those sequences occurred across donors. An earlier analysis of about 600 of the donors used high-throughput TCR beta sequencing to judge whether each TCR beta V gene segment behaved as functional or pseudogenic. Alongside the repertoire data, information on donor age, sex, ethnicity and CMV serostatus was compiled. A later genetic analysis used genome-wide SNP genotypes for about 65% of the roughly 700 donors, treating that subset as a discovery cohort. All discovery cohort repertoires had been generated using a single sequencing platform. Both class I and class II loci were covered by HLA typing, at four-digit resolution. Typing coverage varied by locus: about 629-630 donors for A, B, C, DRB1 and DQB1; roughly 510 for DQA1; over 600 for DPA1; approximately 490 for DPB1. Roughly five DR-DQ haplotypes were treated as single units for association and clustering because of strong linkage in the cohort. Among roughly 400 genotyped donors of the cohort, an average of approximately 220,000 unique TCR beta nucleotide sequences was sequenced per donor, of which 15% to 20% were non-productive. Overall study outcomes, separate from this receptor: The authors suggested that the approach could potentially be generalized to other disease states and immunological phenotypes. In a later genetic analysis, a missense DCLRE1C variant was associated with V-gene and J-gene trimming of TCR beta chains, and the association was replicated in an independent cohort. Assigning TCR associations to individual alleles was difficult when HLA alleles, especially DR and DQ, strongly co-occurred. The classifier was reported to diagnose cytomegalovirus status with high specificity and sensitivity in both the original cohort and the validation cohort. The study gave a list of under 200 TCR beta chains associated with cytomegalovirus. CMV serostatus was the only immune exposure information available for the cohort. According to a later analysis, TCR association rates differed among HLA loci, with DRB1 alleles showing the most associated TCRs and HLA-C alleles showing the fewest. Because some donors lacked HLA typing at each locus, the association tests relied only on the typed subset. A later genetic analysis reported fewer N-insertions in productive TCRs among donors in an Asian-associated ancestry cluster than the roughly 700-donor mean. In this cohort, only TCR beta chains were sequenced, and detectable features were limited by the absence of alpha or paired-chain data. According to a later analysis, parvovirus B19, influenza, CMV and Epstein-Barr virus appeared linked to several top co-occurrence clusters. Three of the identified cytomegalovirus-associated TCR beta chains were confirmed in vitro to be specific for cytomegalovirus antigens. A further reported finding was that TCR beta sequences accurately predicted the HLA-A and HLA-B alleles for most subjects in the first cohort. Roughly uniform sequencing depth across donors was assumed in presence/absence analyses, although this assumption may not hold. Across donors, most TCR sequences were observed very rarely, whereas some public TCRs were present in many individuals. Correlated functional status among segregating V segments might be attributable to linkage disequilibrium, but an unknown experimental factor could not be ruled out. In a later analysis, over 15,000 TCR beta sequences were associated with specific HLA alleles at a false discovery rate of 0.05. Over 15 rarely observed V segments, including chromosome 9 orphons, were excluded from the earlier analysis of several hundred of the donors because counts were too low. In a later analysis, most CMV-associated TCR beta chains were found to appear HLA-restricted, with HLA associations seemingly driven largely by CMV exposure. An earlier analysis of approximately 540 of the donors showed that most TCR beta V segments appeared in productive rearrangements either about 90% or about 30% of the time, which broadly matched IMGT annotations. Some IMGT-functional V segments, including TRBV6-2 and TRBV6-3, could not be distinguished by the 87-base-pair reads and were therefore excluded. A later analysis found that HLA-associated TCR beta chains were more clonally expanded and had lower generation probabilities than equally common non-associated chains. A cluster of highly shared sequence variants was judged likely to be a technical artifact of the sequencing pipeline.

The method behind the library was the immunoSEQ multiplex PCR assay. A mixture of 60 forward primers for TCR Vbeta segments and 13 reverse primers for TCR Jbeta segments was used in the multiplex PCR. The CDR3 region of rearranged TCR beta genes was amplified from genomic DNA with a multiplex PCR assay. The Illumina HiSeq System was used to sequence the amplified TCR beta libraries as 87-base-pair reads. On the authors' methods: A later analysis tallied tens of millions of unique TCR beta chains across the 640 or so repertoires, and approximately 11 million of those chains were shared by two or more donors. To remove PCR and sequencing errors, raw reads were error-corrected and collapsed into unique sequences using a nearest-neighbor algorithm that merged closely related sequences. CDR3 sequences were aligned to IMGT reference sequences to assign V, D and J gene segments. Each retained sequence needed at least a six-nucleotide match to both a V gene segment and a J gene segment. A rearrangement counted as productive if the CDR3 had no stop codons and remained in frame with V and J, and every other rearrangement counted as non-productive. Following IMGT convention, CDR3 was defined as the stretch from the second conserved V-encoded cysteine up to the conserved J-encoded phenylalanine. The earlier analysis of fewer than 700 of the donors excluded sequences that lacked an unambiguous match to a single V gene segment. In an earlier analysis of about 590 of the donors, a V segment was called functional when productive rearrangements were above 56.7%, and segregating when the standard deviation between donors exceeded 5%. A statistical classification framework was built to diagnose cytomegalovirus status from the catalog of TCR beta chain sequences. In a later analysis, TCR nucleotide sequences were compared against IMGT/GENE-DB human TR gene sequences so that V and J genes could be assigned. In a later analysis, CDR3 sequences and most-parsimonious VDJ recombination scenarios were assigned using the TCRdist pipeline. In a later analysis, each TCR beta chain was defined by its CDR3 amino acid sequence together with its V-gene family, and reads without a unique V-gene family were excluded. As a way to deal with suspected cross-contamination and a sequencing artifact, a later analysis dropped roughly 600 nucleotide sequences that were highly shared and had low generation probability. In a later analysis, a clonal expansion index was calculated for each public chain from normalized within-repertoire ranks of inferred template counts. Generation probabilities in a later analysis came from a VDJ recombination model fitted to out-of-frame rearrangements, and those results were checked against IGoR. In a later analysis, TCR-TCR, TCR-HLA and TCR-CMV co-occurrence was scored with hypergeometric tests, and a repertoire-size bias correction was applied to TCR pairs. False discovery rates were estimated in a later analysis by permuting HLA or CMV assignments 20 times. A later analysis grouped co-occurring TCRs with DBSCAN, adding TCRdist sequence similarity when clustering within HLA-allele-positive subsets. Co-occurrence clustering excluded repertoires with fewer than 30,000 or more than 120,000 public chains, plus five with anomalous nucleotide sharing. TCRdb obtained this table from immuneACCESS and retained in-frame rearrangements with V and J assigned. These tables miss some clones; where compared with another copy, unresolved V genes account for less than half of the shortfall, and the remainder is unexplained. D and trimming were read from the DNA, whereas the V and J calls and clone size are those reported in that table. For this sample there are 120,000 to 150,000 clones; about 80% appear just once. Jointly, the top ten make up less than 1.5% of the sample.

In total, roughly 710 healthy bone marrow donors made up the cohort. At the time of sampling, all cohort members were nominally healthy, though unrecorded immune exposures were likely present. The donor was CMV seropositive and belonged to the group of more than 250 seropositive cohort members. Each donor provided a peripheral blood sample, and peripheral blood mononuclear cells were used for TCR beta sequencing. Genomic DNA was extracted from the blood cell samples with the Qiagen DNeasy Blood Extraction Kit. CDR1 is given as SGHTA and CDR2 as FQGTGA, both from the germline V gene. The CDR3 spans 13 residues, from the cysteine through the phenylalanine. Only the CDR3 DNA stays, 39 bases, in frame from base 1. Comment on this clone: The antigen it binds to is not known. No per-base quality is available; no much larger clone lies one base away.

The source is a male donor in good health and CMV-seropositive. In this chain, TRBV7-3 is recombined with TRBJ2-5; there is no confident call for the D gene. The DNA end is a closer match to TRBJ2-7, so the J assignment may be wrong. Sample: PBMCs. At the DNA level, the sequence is TGTGCCAGCAGCTTAAGGTCCGCCTACGAGCAGTACTTC. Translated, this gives CASSLRSAYEQYF.